Listed here are 28 T cell receptor beta chains from one sample, sequenced in a study of cytomegalovirus exposure and HLA in healthy donors. 13 Jbeta primers and 60 Vbeta primers were used for the PCR. Assay: immunoSEQ multiplex PCR; the TCRdb copy retains only in-frame clones and omits some. The sample shows some 140,000 clones, around four fifths of them seen only once. Sequenced material: PBMCs. Every receptor here comes from a man in his forties in good health and CMV-seronegative.

This chain links TRBV5-1 with TRBJ2-7; no firm D call. CDR3 length: 14 amino acids. Germline-derived CDR1 and CDR2 are SGHRS and YFSETQ. V was clipped by 4 bases and J by 3 bases, with 14 bases between them. The CDR3 sequence: CASSPQPGVYEQYF. DNA for the CDR3: TGCGCCAGCAGCCCCCAGCCAGGTGTCTACGAGCAGTACTTC.

Points on this clone: Its ends do not fully match the called genes, so a read error is possible. The V call is TRBV5-1, the J call TRBJ1-2; D may be TRBD1 (6 bases). Germline CDR1 and CDR2: SGHRS and YFSETQ. The CDR3 sequence is 17 residues long. This CDR3 reads CASSLVGQSLGNYDYTF. The CDR3 nucleotides are TGCGCCAGCAGCTTGGTTGGACAGAGCCTGGGGAACTATGACTACACCTTC.

This clone was seen a few times. This rearrangement joins TRBV28 to TRBJ2-7; 7 nucleotides match TRBD1. J gave up 2 bases and V 5 bases, and 6 bases lay outside the gene matches. Germline CDR1 and CDR2: MDHEN and SYDVKM. The CDR3 runs to 14 residues. In nucleotides, the CDR3 is TGTGCCAGCAGTCTACAGGGGCCAACCTACGAGCAGTACTTC. It is translated as CASSLQGPTYEQYF. Using reference TRBV28 and TRBJ2-7 for the parts outside the CDR3, the full variable domain is DVKVTQSSRYLVKRTGEKVFLECVQDMDHENMFWYRQDPGLGLRLIYFSYDVKMKEKGDIPEGYSVSREKKERFSLILESASTNQTSMYLCASSLQGPTYEQYFGPGTRLTVT.

The chain carries TRBV5-1 and TRBJ2-1, with D unresolved. Germline V gene data show CDR1 as SGHRS and CDR2 as YFSETQ. The CDR3 consists of 12 residues. With 0 bases removed from V and 9 bases from J, the gap between germline ends came to 7 bases. The CDR3 DNA reads TGCGCCAGCAGCTTGGTACCCAGTGAGCAGTTCTTC. Its translation: CASSLVPSEQFF. Variable domain in full (rest from reference TRBV5-1 and TRBJ2-1): KAGVTQTPRYLIKTRGQQVTLSCSPISGHRSVSWYQQTPGQGLQFLFEYFSETQRNKGNFPGRFSGRQFSNSRSEMNVSTLELGDSALYLCASSLVPSEQFFGPGTRLTVL.

V and J are TRBV11-2 and TRBJ1-6, with 10 positions matching TRBD1. The V segment lost 3 bases and the J segment 10 bases; nucleotides outside the gene matches: 6. Per the germline V gene, CDR1 is SGHAT and CDR2 is FQNNGV. This CDR3 region has 15 residues. The CDR3 protein is CASSFDRGPASPLHF. As DNA, the CDR3 is TGTGCCAGCAGCTTCGACAGGGGGCCGGCCTCACCCCTCCACTTT.

The chain combines TRBV7-9 with TRBJ2-1; the D is unclear. The CDR3 has 16 amino acids. V was shortened by 5 bases and J by 1 base, with 15 bases between the two germline ends. Germline V CDR1 and CDR2: SEHNR, FQNEAQ (reference sequence). The CDR3 nucleotides read TGTGCCAGCAGCCCAGGCAGAATTGCGTCCTACAATGAGCAGTTCTTC. It is translated as CASSPGRIASYNEQFF.

The chain carries TRBV4-3 and TRBJ2-1; 7 bases align to TRBD2. The CDR3 consists of 18 residues. With V trimmed by 0 bases and J by 7 bases, 15 bases remained unmatched. Germline V gene lookup returns CDR1 LGHNA and CDR2 YSLEER. The CDR3 sequence is CASSQDLTGGGPWNEQFF. For the CDR3, the DNA is TGCGCCAGCAGCCAAGATTTAACGGGGGGAGGGCCTTGGAATGAGCAGTTCTTC.

The chain is built from TRBV4-3 and TRBJ1-4; weak D call: TRBD1 (6 bases). The CDR3 is 15 amino acids. Germline V CDR1 and CDR2: LGHNA, YSLEER. Trimming cost V 0 bases and J 5 bases, with 10 bases left between them. The CDR3: CASSQDSGENEKLFF. In DNA, the CDR3 is TGCGCCAGCAGCCAAGATTCAGGGGAAAATGAAAAACTGTTTTTT.

V usage is TRBV2 and J usage is TRBJ1-1; D is possibly TRBD1 (6 bases). Germline V gene lookup returns CDR1 SNHLY and CDR2 FYNNEI. V dropped 6 bases and J dropped 2 bases, with 13 bases sitting between them. This CDR3 has 14 residues. CDR3 nucleotide sequence: TGTGCCAGCAGACACAGGGCCCTAAACACTGAAGCTTTCTTT. Protein: CASRHRALNTEAFF.

This clone has only a few counts. The chain is built from TRBV2 and TRBJ2-4; 8 bases are shared with TRBD2. V lost 3 bases to trimming and J lost 6 bases; unmatched junction nucleotides: 10. Germline-derived CDR1 and CDR2 are SNHLY and FYNNEI. The CDR3 runs 16 residues. As DNA, the CDR3 is TGTGCCAGCAGTGACGGTAGCGGGACTATCGGAAACATTCAGTACTTC. It yields the protein CASSDGSGTIGNIQYF.

The chain couples TRBV6-4 to TRBJ2-1, with 10 bases identical to TRBD2. This CDR3 is built from 15 residues. Losses at the gene ends were 2 bases for V and 8 bases for J; bases not matched to a gene: 6. The germline gives CDR1 MRHNA, CDR2 SNTAGT. CDR3 in amino acids: CASSDRPAGGDEQFF. The CDR3 nucleotides read TGTGCCAGCAGTGACAGGCCAGCGGGAGGGGATGAGCAGTTCTTC.

This clone was counted only a few times. This chain links TRBV2 with TRBJ1-1; 7 bases are a match to TRBD1. Losses at the gene ends were 5 bases for V and 5 bases for J; bases not matched to a gene: 5. The germline gives CDR1 SNHLY, CDR2 FYNNEI. This CDR3 has 13 residues. As DNA, the CDR3 is TGTGCCAGCAGTCGGACAGGACTAACTGAAGCTTTCTTT. Translation: CASSRTGLTEAFF.

CDR3: CASSPGGSNYGYTF. CDR3 DNA: TGTGCCAGCTCACCAGGGGGCTCAAACTATGGCTACACCTTC. This chain connects TRBV18 to TRBJ1-2; D is possibly TRBD1 (6 bases). The germline V gene has CDR1 KGHSH and CDR2 LQKENI. V shed 2 bases and J shed 2 bases, with 9 bases lying between them. The CDR3 runs to 14 residues.

The sample holds one count of this clone. The chain links TRBV7-8 to TRBJ1-5; 7 positions agree with TRBD1. The CDR3 totals 15 residues. From germline, CDR1 is SGHVS and CDR2 FQNEAQ. Trimming took 5 bases from V and 2 from J; bases not matched to a gene: 6. CDR3 in amino acids: CASSKGTERNQPQHF. The CDR3 DNA reads as TGTGCCAGCAGCAAAGGGACAGAGCGCAATCAGCCCCAGCATTTT.

V gene TRBV9 combines with J gene TRBJ1-1; TRBD1 matches 8 bases. V dropped 0 bases and J dropped 1; count of bases not matched to a gene: 5. Germline values: CDR1 SGDLS, CDR2 YYNGEE. The CDR3 runs 16 residues. CDR3 protein: CASSVASGTGNTEAFF. CDR3 sequence (DNA): TGTGCCAGCAGCGTAGCTTCCGGGACAGGGAACACTGAAGCTTTCTTT.

The chain uses TRBV5-1 and TRBJ2-7; 8 bases are a match to TRBD1. Germline V gene data show CDR1 as SGHRS and CDR2 as YFSETQ. The CDR3 loop spans 14 amino acids. Trimming removed 4 bases from V and 2 bases from J; junction bases left unmatched: 5. The CDR3 loop reads CASSRGQVTYEQYF. CDR3 DNA: TGCGCCAGCAGCCGGGGACAGGTCACCTACGAGCAGTACTTC.

Only one count was recorded for this clone. This sequence joins TRBV6-5 and TRBJ2-5; TRBD2 matches 7 bases. Trimming cost V 0 bases and J 1 base; bases outside gene matches: 2. The CDR3 is made up of 15 amino acids. Germline V gives CDR1 MNHEY, CDR2 SVGAGI. CDR3 coding DNA: TGTGCCAGCAGTTACTCGACGGGAGGCCAAGAGACCCAGTACTTC. Its translation: CASSYSTGGQETQYF.

The gene calls are TRBV6-1 and TRBJ1-1, with 8 bases lining up with TRBD1. The junction had 7 bases not matched to a gene; V was cut back by 6 bases and J by 4 bases. CDR1 and CDR2 (germline): MNHNS, SASEGT. This CDR3 is 14 amino acids long. The CDR3 here is CASRQGAKGTEAFF. The DNA for the CDR3 is TGTGCCAGCAGGCAGGGGGCGAAGGGCACTGAAGCTTTCTTT.

The chain links TRBV11-3 to TRBJ2-2; 10 positions match TRBD1. Unmatched junction bases numbered 8, after V lost 6 bases and J lost 4 bases. This CDR3 is 16 amino acids long. Per germline, CDR1 SGHNT and CDR2 YENEEA. The CDR3 DNA sequence: TGTGCCAGCAGGGACCGGGGACAGGGGTCCACCGGGGAGCTGTTTTTT. It encodes CASRDRGQGSTGELFF.

The chain links TRBV6-6 to TRBJ2-3; 7 bases align to TRBD1. Germline loops: CDR1 MNHNY, CDR2 SVGAGI (reference sequence). J was trimmed by 3 bases and V by 2 bases; bases with no gene match: 5. CDR3 length equals 15 residues. CDR3 region: CASSYLGTDTDTQYF. DNA for the CDR3: TGTGCCAGCAGTTACCTCGGGACAGATACAGATACGCAGTATTTT.

The chain uses TRBV7-6 and TRBJ2-7; 15 bases line up with TRBD2. CDR1 is SGHVS and CDR2 is FNYEAQ in the germline V gene. Unmatched junction bases numbered 13, after V lost 4 bases and J lost 0 bases. The CDR3 has 20 residues. This CDR3 is CASSSGPRTSGGGTSYEQYF. In nucleotides, the CDR3 is TGTGCCAGCAGCTCCGGACCACGGACTAGCGGGGGGGGGACCTCCTACGAGCAGTACTTC.

This rearrangement joins TRBV18 to TRBJ1-3; TRBD1 matches 7 bases. This CDR3 has 15 amino acids. Germline-derived CDR1 and CDR2 are KGHSH and LQKENI. Unmatched junction bases numbered 3, after V lost 0 bases and J lost 4 bases. CDR3 nucleotide sequence: TGTGCCAGCTCACCACCAACAGGGGACGGAAACACCATATATTTT. Protein sequence: CASSPPTGDGNTIYF. Full variable domain (outside the CDR3, taken from reference TRBV18 and TRBJ1-3): NAGVMQNPRHLVRRRGQEARLRCSPMKGHSHVYWYRQLPEEGLKFMVYLQKENIIDESGMPKERFSAEFPKEGPSILRIQQVVRGDSAAYFCASSPPTGDGNTIYFGEGSWLTVV.

The chain has TRBV6-1 and TRBJ2-5; 10 nucleotides agree with TRBD2. CDR3 size: 16 residues. The germline gives CDR1 MNHNS, CDR2 SASEGT. V shed 2 bases and J 7 bases; nucleotides not matched to a gene: 10. DNA for the CDR3: TGTGCCAGCAGTGAAATCAGCGGGGGGGGGATAGGGACCCAGTACTTC. This gives the protein CASSEISGGGIGTQYF.

The V and J genes are TRBV6-5 and TRBJ1-5; tentative D call: TRBD1 (6 bases). CDR3 length equals 15 residues. V was pared by 6 bases and J by 3 bases, with 15 bases between. Germline-derived CDR1 and CDR2 are MNHEY and SVGAGI. In DNA form, the CDR3 reads TGTGCCAGCAGCACCTACAGGGTCCCCAATCAGCCCCAGCATTTT. It specifies CASSTYRVPNQPQHF.

V is TRBV4-1 and J is TRBJ1-2, with D possibly matching TRBD1 (5 bases). V lost 2 bases, J lost 2 bases, and 9 bases lay in between. CDR1 and CDR2 (germline): MGHRA, YSYEKL. This CDR3 has 14 residues. The CDR3 bases are TGCGCCAGCAGCCAAACCGGGGGGAACTATGGCTACACCTTC. It translates to CASSQTGGNYGYTF.

The rearrangement uses TRBV9 and TRBJ2-3; 9 bases match TRBD2. Germline CDR1 reads SGDLS; CDR2 reads YYNGEE. This CDR3 comprises 17 residues. Trimming cost V 0 bases and J 1 base; bases outside gene matches: 6. CDR3 sequence reads: CASSVERWTSGTDTQYF. Written as DNA, the CDR3 is TGTGCCAGCAGCGTAGAAAGGTGGACTAGCGGCACAGATACGCAGTATTTT.

This chain joins TRBV28 and TRBJ2-5, with 16 bases lining up with TRBD2. After removal of 5 bases from V and 4 bases from J, the junction contained 16 bases not matched to a gene. The V gene's germline CDR1 is MDHEN and CDR2 SYDVKM. CDR3 size: 20 residues. CDR3 nucleotide sequence: TGTGCCAGCAGTCTCAGCCTGGGACTAGCGGGGGGGGATCAGGGAGAGACCCAGTACTTC. This codes for CASSLSLGLAGGDQGETQYF.

The chain joins TRBV4-1 to TRBJ1-1; 8 nucleotides line up with TRBD1. After removal of 0 bases from V and 1 base from J, the junction contained 13 bases not matched to a gene. The CDR3 is 19 residues long. CDR1 and CDR2 (germline): MGHRA, YSYEKL. CDR3 in amino acids: CASSQDRGGSDRENTEAFF. CDR3 DNA sequence: TGCGCCAGCAGCCAAGATCGAGGGGGGTCGGACAGGGAGAACACTGAAGCTTTCTTT.